This TCR beta chain was captured in a study of T cells expressing NK-cell markers. Study conclusions and caveats: Topping the CD3+CD56-NKG2C+ fraction as well were these clonotypes, in a handful of donors.

Details on this clonotype: The antigen is unknown.

Template switching by 5'RACE with UMIs generated the TCR beta cDNA. TCRdb re-called the 5' RACE reads and catalogs CDR3 proteins one per entry, DNA excluded. The sample has about 550,000 distinct CDR3 sequences. The CDR3 loop spans 15 amino acids. Per the germline V gene, CDR1 is MRHNA and CDR2 is SNTAGT. The chain links TRBV6-4 to TRBJ2-1; TCRdb returns TRBD1, unconfirmable since there is no DNA. Sequencing used blood T cells: a sorted CD56 or NKG2C T cell subset, CD4+ or CD8+ T cells, or bulk PBMC T cells (not recorded which). This sequence was found in a man aged 18 to 30 in good health. This chain's CDR3 is CASSGQPGQYNEQFF.